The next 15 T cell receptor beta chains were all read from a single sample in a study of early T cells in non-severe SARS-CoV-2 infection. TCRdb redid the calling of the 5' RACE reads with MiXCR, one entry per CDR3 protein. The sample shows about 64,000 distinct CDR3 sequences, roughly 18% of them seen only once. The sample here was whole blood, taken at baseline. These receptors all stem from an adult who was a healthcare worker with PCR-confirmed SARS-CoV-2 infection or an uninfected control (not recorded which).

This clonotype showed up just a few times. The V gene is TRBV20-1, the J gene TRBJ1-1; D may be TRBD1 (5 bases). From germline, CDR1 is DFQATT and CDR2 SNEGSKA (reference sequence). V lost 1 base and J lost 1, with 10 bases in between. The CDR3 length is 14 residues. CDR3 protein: CSARVPGRNTEAFF. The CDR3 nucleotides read TGCAGTGCTAGAGTTCCAGGGAGGAACACTGAAGCTTTCTTT.

DNA for the CDR3: TGTGCCAGCAGCCATCAGGAGGGAGATACGCAGTATTTT. Its translation is CASSHQEGDTQYF. The rearrangement uses TRBV4-2 and TRBJ2-3, with a possible D match to TRBD2 (6 bases). V lost 3 bases, J lost 5 bases, and 9 bases lay in between. This CDR3 has 13 amino acids. Germline loops: CDR1 LGHNA, CDR2 YNFKEQ.

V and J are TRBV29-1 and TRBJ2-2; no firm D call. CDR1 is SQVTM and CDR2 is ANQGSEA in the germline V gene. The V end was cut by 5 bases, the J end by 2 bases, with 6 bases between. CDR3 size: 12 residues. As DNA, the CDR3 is TGCAGCGTTAACATCAACACCGGGGAGCTGTTTTTT. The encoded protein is CSVNINTGELFF.

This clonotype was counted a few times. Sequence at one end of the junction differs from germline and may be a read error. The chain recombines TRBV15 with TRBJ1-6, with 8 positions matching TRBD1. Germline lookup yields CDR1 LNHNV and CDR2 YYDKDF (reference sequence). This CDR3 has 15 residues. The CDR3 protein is CATSREWQGASPLHF. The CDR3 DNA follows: TGTGCCACCAGCAGAGAGTGGCAGGGGGCTTCACCCCTCCATTTT.

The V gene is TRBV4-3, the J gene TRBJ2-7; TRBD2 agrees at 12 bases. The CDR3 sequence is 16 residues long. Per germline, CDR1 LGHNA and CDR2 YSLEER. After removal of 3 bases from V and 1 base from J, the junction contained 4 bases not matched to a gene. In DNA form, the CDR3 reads TGCGCCAGCAGCCAGAGACTAGCGGGAGATTCCTACGAGCAGTACTTC. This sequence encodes CASSQRLAGDSYEQYF.

In DNA form, the CDR3 reads TGTGCCAGCAGCAGACTTCAAGGGGACGGCAGCAATCAGCCCCAGCATTTT. Translating it yields CASSRLQGDGSNQPQHF. The chain carries TRBV27 and TRBJ1-5, with D maybe TRBD1 (5 bases). Trimming took off 6 bases at V and 1 base at J, with 19 bases between the two ends. The CDR3 sequence is 17 residues long. Germline V gene data show CDR1 as MNHEY and CDR2 as SMNVEV (reference sequence).

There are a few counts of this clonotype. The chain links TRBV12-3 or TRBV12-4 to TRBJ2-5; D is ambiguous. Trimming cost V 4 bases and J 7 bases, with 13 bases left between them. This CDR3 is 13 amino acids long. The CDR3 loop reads CASSSSQPGTQYF. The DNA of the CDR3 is TGTGCCAGCAGTTCGAGCCAACCGGGGACCCAGTACTTC.

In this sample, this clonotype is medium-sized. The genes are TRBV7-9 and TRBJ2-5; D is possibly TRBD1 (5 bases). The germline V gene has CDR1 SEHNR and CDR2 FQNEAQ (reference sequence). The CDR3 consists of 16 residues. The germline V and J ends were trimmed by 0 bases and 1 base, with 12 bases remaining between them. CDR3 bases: TGTGCCAGCAGCTTAGCGGCTGGGGCTGGCCAAGAGACCCAGTACTTC. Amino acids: CASSLAAGAGQETQYF.

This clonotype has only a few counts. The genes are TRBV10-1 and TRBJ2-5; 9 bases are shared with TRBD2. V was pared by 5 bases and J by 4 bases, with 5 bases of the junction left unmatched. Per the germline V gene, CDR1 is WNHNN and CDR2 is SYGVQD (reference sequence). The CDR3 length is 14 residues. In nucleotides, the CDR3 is TGCGCCAGCAGTAGGAGCGGGAGGCGAGAGACCCAGTACTTC. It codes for CASSRSGRRETQYF.

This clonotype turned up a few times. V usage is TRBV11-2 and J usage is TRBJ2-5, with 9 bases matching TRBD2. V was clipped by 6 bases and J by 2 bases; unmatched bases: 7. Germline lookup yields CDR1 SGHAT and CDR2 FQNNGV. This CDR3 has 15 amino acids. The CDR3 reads CASSTLAGQQETQYF. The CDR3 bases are TGTGCCAGCAGTACCCTAGCGGGACAACAAGAGACCCAGTACTTC.

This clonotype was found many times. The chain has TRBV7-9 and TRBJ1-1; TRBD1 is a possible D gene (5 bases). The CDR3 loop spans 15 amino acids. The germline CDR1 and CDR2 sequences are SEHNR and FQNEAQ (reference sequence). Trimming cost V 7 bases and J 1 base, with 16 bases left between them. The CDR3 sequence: CASTQQPGTNTEAFF. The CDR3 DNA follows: TGTGCCAGCACCCAACAACCCGGGACGAACACTGAAGCTTTCTTT.

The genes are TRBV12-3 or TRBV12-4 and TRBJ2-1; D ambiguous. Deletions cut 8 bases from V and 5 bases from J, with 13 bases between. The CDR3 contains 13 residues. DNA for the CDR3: TGTGCCAGCGGATTTGGGAACAACAATGAGCAGTTCTTC. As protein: CASGFGNNNEQFF.

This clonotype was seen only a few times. CDR3 residues: CASSQDSLVAQSTDTQYF. The CDR3 DNA is TGTGCCAGCAGCCAAGATAGTCTTGTAGCACAAAGCACAGATACGCAGTATTTT. The rearrangement links TRBV4-2 to TRBJ2-3, with D hard to call. This CDR3 comprises 18 residues. Germline V gene sequence: CDR1 LGHNA, CDR2 YNFKEQ. V was cut by 0 bases and J by 0 bases, with 16 bases left in between.

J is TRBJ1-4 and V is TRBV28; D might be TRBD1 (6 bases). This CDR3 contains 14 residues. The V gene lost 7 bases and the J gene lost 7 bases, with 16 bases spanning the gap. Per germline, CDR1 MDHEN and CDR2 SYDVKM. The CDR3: CASTQGSIGEKLFF. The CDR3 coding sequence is TGTGCCAGCACCCAGGGGTCAATAGGTGAAAAACTGTTTTTT.

The CDR3 nucleotides read TGTGCCTGGAGCCGACAGGGCGTTGAAGCTTTCTTT. Translation gives CAWSRQGVEAFF. The V and J genes are TRBV30 and TRBJ1-1; 7 bases line up with TRBD1. The CDR3 is 12 amino acids. CDR1 is GTSNPN, CDR2 SVGIG, per germline (reference sequence). Germline trimming cut 3 bases from V and 7 bases from J; bases unmatched to any gene: 5.